This TCR beta chain originates from a study of identifying expanded T cells in peripheral blood. General study results and limits: Roughly two-week clone count variance significantly increased as total template count grew. Technical replicates showed about 1.1 changed clones; approximately 2 weeks roughly 15; four weeks 19.

Trimming removed 2 bases from V and 3 bases from J; junction bases left unmatched: 2. Germline V gene data show CDR1 as MNHEY and CDR2 as SMNVEV (reference sequence). The CDR3 consists of 15 residues. As regards this clone: Its specificity is not known.

TCRdb's copy holds only in-frame clones and misses some; the assay was immunoSEQ multiplex PCR. The sample gives 60,000 or so clones, about 80% of which show up once; about a fifth is in the top ten. Collection occurred without any documented infections or immune events in donors. The chain combines TRBV27 with TRBJ2-5; 11 bases map to TRBD2. The TCR sequence derives from a person aged 18 to 70 in good health. The sequencing sample was made of blood. The CDR3 spells CASSLTSGSEETQYF. In DNA form, the CDR3 reads TGTGCCAGCAGTTTAACTAGCGGGAGTGAAGAGACCCAGTACTTC.